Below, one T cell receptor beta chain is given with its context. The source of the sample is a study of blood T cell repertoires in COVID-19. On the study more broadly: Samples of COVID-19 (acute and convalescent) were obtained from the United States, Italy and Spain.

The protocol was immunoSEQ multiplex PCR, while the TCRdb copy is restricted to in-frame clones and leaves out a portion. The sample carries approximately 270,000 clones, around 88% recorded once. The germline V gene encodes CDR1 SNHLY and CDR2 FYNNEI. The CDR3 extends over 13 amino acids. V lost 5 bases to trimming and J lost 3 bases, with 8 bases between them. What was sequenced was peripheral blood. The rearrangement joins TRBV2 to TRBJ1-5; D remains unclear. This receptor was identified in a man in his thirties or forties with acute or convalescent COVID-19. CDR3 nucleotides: TGTGCCAGCAGTTCCGTCTCCAATCAGCCCCAGCATTTT. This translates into CASSSVSNQPQHF.